The clone carrying this TCR beta chain was seen only a few times. These data originate in a study of tumor-infiltrating lymphocytes in primary liver carcinoma. Study context: Primary liver carcinoma in the patients was surgically resected. Participating patients were men and women between 30 and 69 years old.

Looked up from germline, CDR1 is SNHLY and CDR2 is FYNNEI. CDR3 length: 20 amino acids. Unmatched junction bases numbered 16, after V lost 9 bases and J lost 2 bases. A constant-region primer served to make TCR beta cDNA from roughly 500 ng total RNA. Amplification in three nested multiplex PCR rounds with slightly modified ARM-PCR gave rise to TCR beta libraries. Rounds one and two of PCR, each of 10 cycles, were primed with TRBV1-TRBV30 forward primers and a C-beta reverse primer. Using its own MiXCR run on the multiplex PCR reads, TCRdb lists one record per CDR3 protein. Of 300,000 to 350,000 distinct CDR3 sequences in the sample, almost 65% were seen once. It was unsorted whole blood that yielded blood RNA, and germline DNA was also extracted. Enrolled patients were chronically infected with HBV and treatment-naive. The authors collected roughly 4.1 milliliters of peripheral blood before surgery.

This receptor was taken from a man aged 40-49 years with primary liver carcinoma and hepatitis B virus infection. Sequenced input: peripheral blood. This chain joins TRBV2 and TRBJ2-2; 15 nucleotides agree with TRBD2. The CDR3 DNA is TGTGCCAGACGAAGTGGAAATCCGGGACTAGCGGGAGGAAACACCGGGGAGCTGTTTTTT. Protein sequence: CARRSGNPGLAGGNTGELFF.